The rows below give T cell receptor beta chains drawn from one sample of a study of blood T cell repertoires in COVID-19. Data came from immunoSEQ multiplex PCR; TCRdb stores just in-frame clones and leaves some out. The sample lists about 99,000 clones, roughly 84% occurring once. Sequenced: peripheral blood. These receptors all stem from a man in his 70s with active or convalescent COVID-19. Both conserved end residues are part of each CDR3. Fields, in order: CDR3 protein, CDR3 DNA, J gene, V gene, D gene, clone size. D genes are given only for firm matches. Size values are once, few and many counts, or a class for expanded clones, and some rows have none.

cdr3_aa: CATSRDQGNYGYTF
cdr3_nt: TGTGCCACCAGCAGAGATCAGGGCAACTATGGCTACACCTTC
j_call: TRBJ1-2
v_call: TRBV15
d_call: NA
clone_size: few

cdr3_aa: CASSNTLGETQYF
cdr3_nt: TGTGCCAGCAGCAACACCCTCGGGGAGACCCAGTACTTC
j_call: TRBJ2-5
v_call: TRBV6-5
d_call: NA
clone_size: NA

cdr3_aa: CASSLDGARGTEAFF
cdr3_nt: TGCGCCAGCAGCTTGGATGGCGCAAGAGGGACTGAAGCTTTCTTT
j_call: TRBJ1-1
v_call: TRBV5-1
d_call: NA
clone_size: NA

cdr3_aa: CASSLGTDYGYTF
cdr3_nt: TGTGCCAGCAGCTTGGGGACAGACTATGGCTACACCTTC
j_call: TRBJ1-2
v_call: TRBV5-5
d_call: NA
clone_size: NA

cdr3_aa: CASSYELAGGLIAYNEQFF
cdr3_nt: TGTGCCAGCAGCTACGAACTAGCGGGGGGGCTGATCGCCTACAATGAGCAGTTCTTC
j_call: TRBJ2-1
v_call: TRBV5-6
d_call: TRBD2
clone_size: NA

cdr3_aa: CASSEGRGVYNEQFF
cdr3_nt: TGTGCCAGCAGCGAGGGGCGGGGAGTCTACAATGAGCAGTTCTTC
j_call: TRBJ2-1
v_call: TRBV7-2
d_call: NA
clone_size: NA

cdr3_aa: CASSFRGHEAFF
cdr3_nt: TGTGCCAGCAGTTTCCGGGGACACGAAGCTTTCTTT
j_call: TRBJ1-1
v_call: TRBV12-3/TRBV12-4
d_call: NA
clone_size: NA

cdr3_aa: CASSQDASRGREKLFF
cdr3_nt: TGCGCCAGCAGCCAAGACGCGTCCAGGGGGCGCGAAAAACTGTTTTTT
j_call: TRBJ1-4
v_call: TRBV4-1
d_call: TRBD1
clone_size: NA

cdr3_aa: CASSLDRTGQAGEKLFF
cdr3_nt: TGTGCCAGCAGCTTAGATCGGACAGGGCAAGCTGGTGAAAAACTGTTTTTT
j_call: TRBJ1-4
v_call: TRBV7-6
d_call: TRBD1
clone_size: NA

cdr3_aa: CASSLGQGAYEQYF
cdr3_nt: TGTGCCAGCAGCCTTGGACAGGGGGCCTACGAGCAGTACTTC
j_call: TRBJ2-7
v_call: TRBV6-6
d_call: TRBD1
clone_size: NA

cdr3_aa: CALRPGTGEYEQYF
cdr3_nt: TGTGCCCTACGTCCGGGGACAGGGGAATACGAGCAGTACTTC
j_call: TRBJ2-7
v_call: TRBV30
d_call: TRBD1
clone_size: NA

cdr3_aa: CASSLGQGRNTEAFF
cdr3_nt: TGCGCCAGCAGCCTGGGACAGGGTCGGAACACTGAAGCTTTCTTT
j_call: TRBJ1-1
v_call: TRBV5-1
d_call: TRBD1
clone_size: once

cdr3_aa: CASSIATGGRNQPQHF
cdr3_nt: TGTGCCAGTAGTATAGCGACAGGGGGACGGAATCAGCCCCAGCATTTT
j_call: TRBJ1-5
v_call: TRBV19
d_call: TRBD1
clone_size: once

cdr3_aa: CASVSGGSYNEQFF
cdr3_nt: TGTGCCAGCGTTAGCGGGGGCTCCTACAATGAGCAGTTCTTC
j_call: TRBJ2-1
v_call: TRBV2
d_call: TRBD2
clone_size: NA

cdr3_aa: CASSRGNTIQPQHF
cdr3_nt: TGTGCCAGCTCGCGGGGAAACACTATTCAGCCCCAGCATTTT
j_call: TRBJ1-5
v_call: TRBV18
d_call: NA
clone_size: NA

cdr3_aa: CAISEAGFNTGELFF
cdr3_nt: TGTGCCATCAGTGAGGCAGGGTTTAACACCGGGGAGCTGTTTTTT
j_call: TRBJ2-2
v_call: TRBV10-3
d_call: NA
clone_size: NA

cdr3_aa: CASSPRRGVGNTIYF
cdr3_nt: TGTGCCAGCTCACCAAGACGGGGGGTTGGAAACACCATATATTTT
j_call: TRBJ1-3
v_call: TRBV7-6
d_call: NA
clone_size: NA

cdr3_aa: CASSQDRNNQPQHF
cdr3_nt: TGTGCCAGCAGCCAAGACAGGAACAATCAGCCCCAGCATTTT
j_call: TRBJ1-5
v_call: TRBV3-1/TRBV3-2
d_call: NA
clone_size: NA

cdr3_aa: CASRLRLNADTQYF
cdr3_nt: TGTGCCAGCAGACTCCGACTAAATGCAGATACGCAGTATTTT
j_call: TRBJ2-3
v_call: TRBV6-5
d_call: NA
clone_size: NA

cdr3_aa: CASSGRVAEAFF
cdr3_nt: TGTGCCAGTAGTGGGCGGGTCGCTGAAGCTTTCTTT
j_call: TRBJ1-1
v_call: TRBV19
d_call: NA
clone_size: NA

cdr3_aa: CASSYSDRENTIYF
cdr3_nt: TGTGCCAGCAGTTACTCGGACAGGGAGAACACCATATATTTT
j_call: TRBJ1-3
v_call: TRBV6-5
d_call: TRBD1
clone_size: NA

cdr3_aa: CASSQVGDPREQYF
cdr3_nt: TGCGCCAGCAGCCAAGTAGGGGATCCTCGGGAGCAGTACTTC
j_call: TRBJ2-7
v_call: TRBV4-1
d_call: NA
clone_size: NA

cdr3_aa: CASSRDRDLNNEQFF
cdr3_nt: TGTGCCAGCAGCCGAGACAGGGATCTTAACAATGAGCAGTTCTTC
j_call: TRBJ2-1
v_call: TRBV3-1/TRBV3-2
d_call: TRBD1
clone_size: NA

cdr3_aa: CASRGGSTDTQYF
cdr3_nt: TGTGCCAGCAGAGGAGGGAGCACAGATACGCAGTATTTT
j_call: TRBJ2-3
v_call: TRBV3-1/TRBV3-2
d_call: NA
clone_size: NA

cdr3_aa: CAWRRRAYNSPLHF
cdr3_nt: TGTGCCTGGAGAAGGCGGGCCTATAATTCACCCCTCCACTTT
j_call: TRBJ1-6
v_call: TRBV30
d_call: NA
clone_size: NA

cdr3_aa: CASSLALGQGQETQYF
cdr3_nt: TGTGCCAGCAGCTTGGCCCTGGGACAGGGCCAAGAGACCCAGTACTTC
j_call: TRBJ2-5
v_call: TRBV5-4
d_call: TRBD1
clone_size: NA

cdr3_aa: CASSLGGSLTGELFF
cdr3_nt: TGTGCCAGCAGCTTGGGAGGGTCCCTCACCGGGGAGCTGTTTTTT
j_call: TRBJ2-2
v_call: TRBV5-8
d_call: NA
clone_size: NA

cdr3_aa: CASSYAGGAYEQYF
cdr3_nt: TGTGCCAGCAGCTACGCGGGGGGCGCCTACGAGCAGTACTTC
j_call: TRBJ2-7
v_call: TRBV3-1/TRBV3-2
d_call: TRBD2
clone_size: NA

cdr3_aa: CASSLGLAGGPETQYF
cdr3_nt: TGTGCCAGCAGCCTGGGACTAGCGGGGGGGCCGGAGACCCAGTACTTC
j_call: TRBJ2-5
v_call: TRBV5-6
d_call: TRBD2
clone_size: NA

cdr3_aa: CASSQQGGSAYEQYF
cdr3_nt: TGTGCCAGCAGTCAACAGGGCGGCAGCGCCTACGAGCAGTACTTC
j_call: TRBJ2-7
v_call: TRBV28
d_call: NA
clone_size: NA

cdr3_aa: CASGTTGGSDTQYF
cdr3_nt: TGTGCCAGTGGGACGACGGGGGGGTCAGATACGCAGTATTTT
j_call: TRBJ2-3
v_call: TRBV19
d_call: TRBD2
clone_size: NA

cdr3_aa: CAISEMGGNNSPLHF
cdr3_nt: TGTGCCATCAGTGAGATGGGGGGTAACAATTCACCCCTCCACTTT
j_call: TRBJ1-6
v_call: TRBV10-3
d_call: NA
clone_size: once

cdr3_aa: CSASGPNQPQHF
cdr3_nt: TGCAGTGCTAGTGGTCCGAATCAGCCCCAGCATTTT
j_call: TRBJ1-5
v_call: TRBV20-1
d_call: NA
clone_size: NA

cdr3_aa: CASSLSSGGSEETQYF
cdr3_nt: TGTGCTAGCAGCCTCTCTAGCGGGGGGTCCGAAGAGACCCAGTACTTC
j_call: TRBJ2-5
v_call: TRBV7-7
d_call: TRBD2
clone_size: NA

cdr3_aa: CSVRDRGLETQYF
cdr3_nt: TGCAGCGTCCGGGACAGGGGGCTGGAGACCCAGTACTTC
j_call: TRBJ2-5
v_call: TRBV29-1
d_call: TRBD1
clone_size: NA

cdr3_aa: CASSQVPGLVGELFF
cdr3_nt: TGCGCCAGCAGCCAAGTCCCGGGACTAGTCGGGGAGCTGTTTTTT
j_call: TRBJ2-2
v_call: TRBV4-1
d_call: TRBD2
clone_size: NA

cdr3_aa: CASSLASGGTYGYTF
cdr3_nt: TGTGCCAGCAGCTTGGCCTCAGGGGGGACCTATGGCTACACCTTC
j_call: TRBJ1-2
v_call: TRBV5-6
d_call: TRBD1
clone_size: NA

cdr3_aa: CASRVNRAGNTIYF
cdr3_nt: TGTGCCAGCAGGGTCAACAGGGCTGGAAACACCATATATTTT
j_call: TRBJ1-3
v_call: TRBV6-5
d_call: NA
clone_size: NA

cdr3_aa: CASSVEAGGTPETQYF
cdr3_nt: TGTGCCAGCAGCGTAGAAGCGGGGGGGACTCCGGAGACCCAGTACTTC
j_call: TRBJ2-5
v_call: TRBV9
d_call: TRBD2
clone_size: few

cdr3_aa: CASSLEGDNQPQHF
cdr3_nt: TGCGCCAGCAGCTTGGAGGGAGACAATCAGCCCCAGCATTTT
j_call: TRBJ1-5
v_call: TRBV5-1
d_call: NA
clone_size: NA

cdr3_aa: CAWSVGQGPYEQYF
cdr3_nt: TGTGCCTGGAGTGTCGGACAGGGGCCCTACGAGCAGTACTTC
j_call: TRBJ2-7
v_call: TRBV30
d_call: TRBD1
clone_size: many

cdr3_aa: CASSLGSGVTYEQYF
cdr3_nt: TGTGCCAGCAGCTTAGGGTCAGGGGTAACCTACGAGCAGTACTTC
j_call: TRBJ2-7
v_call: TRBV7-2
d_call: NA
clone_size: NA

cdr3_aa: CASSRADYTGELFF
cdr3_nt: TGTGCCAGCAGTAGGGCGGACTACACCGGGGAGCTGTTTTTT
j_call: TRBJ2-2
v_call: TRBV2
d_call: NA
clone_size: NA

cdr3_aa: CASRRTGDGQPQHF
cdr3_nt: TGTGCCAGCAGACGGACAGGGGATGGCCAGCCCCAGCATTTT
j_call: TRBJ1-5
v_call: TRBV2
d_call: TRBD1
clone_size: NA

cdr3_aa: CASSSGELGYGYTF
cdr3_nt: TGTGCCAGCAGCTCAGGGGAATTGGGCTATGGCTACACCTTC
j_call: TRBJ1-2
v_call: TRBV7-9
d_call: NA
clone_size: NA

cdr3_aa: CATSGTGTGITGELFF
cdr3_nt: TGTGCCACCAGTGGGACCGGGACAGGGATCACCGGGGAGCTGTTTTTT
j_call: TRBJ2-2
v_call: TRBV24-1
d_call: TRBD1
clone_size: NA

cdr3_aa: CASRVRGGGTGELFF
cdr3_nt: TGTGCCAGCAGAGTGCGGGGGGGTGGCACCGGGGAGCTGTTTTTT
j_call: TRBJ2-2
v_call: TRBV2
d_call: TRBD2
clone_size: NA

cdr3_aa: CASSVWQGATEAFF
cdr3_nt: TGTGCCAGCAGTGTTTGGCAGGGGGCAACTGAAGCTTTCTTT
j_call: TRBJ1-1
v_call: TRBV2
d_call: TRBD1
clone_size: NA

cdr3_aa: CASSLTKETQYF
cdr3_nt: TGTGCCAGCAGTTTAACAAAAGAGACCCAGTACTTC
j_call: TRBJ2-5
v_call: TRBV28
d_call: NA
clone_size: once

cdr3_aa: CSARTGWTEAFF
cdr3_nt: TGCAGCGCTCGTACAGGGTGGACTGAAGCTTTCTTT
j_call: TRBJ1-1
v_call: TRBV29-1
d_call: NA
clone_size: NA